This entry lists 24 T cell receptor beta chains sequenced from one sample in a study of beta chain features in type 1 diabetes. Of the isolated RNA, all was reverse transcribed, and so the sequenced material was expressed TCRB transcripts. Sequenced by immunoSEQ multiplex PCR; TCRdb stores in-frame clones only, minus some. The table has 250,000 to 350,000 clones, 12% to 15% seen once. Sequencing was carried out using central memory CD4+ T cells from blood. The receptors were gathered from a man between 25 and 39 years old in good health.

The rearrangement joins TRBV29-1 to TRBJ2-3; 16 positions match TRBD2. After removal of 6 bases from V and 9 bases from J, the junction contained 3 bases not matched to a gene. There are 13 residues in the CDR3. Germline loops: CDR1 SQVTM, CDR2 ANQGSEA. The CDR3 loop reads CSVGLAGGGTQYF. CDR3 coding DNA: TGCAGCGTGGGACTAGCGGGAGGGGGGACGCAGTATTTT.

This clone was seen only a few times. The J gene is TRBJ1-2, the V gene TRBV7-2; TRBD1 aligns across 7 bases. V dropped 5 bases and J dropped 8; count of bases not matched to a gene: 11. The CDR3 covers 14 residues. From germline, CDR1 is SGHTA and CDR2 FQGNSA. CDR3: CASSPGQLVLGYTF. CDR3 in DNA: TGTGCCAGCAGCCCGGGACAGCTCGTCCTGGGCTACACCTTC.

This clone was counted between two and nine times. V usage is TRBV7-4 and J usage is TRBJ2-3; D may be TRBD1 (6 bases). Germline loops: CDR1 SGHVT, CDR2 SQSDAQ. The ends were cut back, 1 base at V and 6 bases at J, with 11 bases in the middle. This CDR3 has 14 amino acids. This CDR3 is CASSLEPGEDTQYF. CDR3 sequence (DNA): TGTGCCAGCAGCTTAGAGCCAGGGGAGGATACGCAGTATTTT. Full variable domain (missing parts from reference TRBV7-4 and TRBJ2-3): GAGVSQSPRYKVAKRGRDVALRCDSISGHVTLYWYRQTLGQGSEVLTYSQSDAQRDKSGRPSGRFSAERPERSVSTLKIQRTEQGDSAVYLCASSLEPGEDTQYFGPGTRLTVL.

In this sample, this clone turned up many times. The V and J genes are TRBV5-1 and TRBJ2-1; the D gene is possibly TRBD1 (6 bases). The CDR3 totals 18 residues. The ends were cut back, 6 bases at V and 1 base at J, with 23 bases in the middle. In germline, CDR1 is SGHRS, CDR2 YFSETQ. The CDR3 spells CASNGLGASRGSYNEQFF. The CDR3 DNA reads TGCGCCAGCAATGGGTTGGGGGCCTCGCGTGGTTCCTACAATGAGCAGTTCTTC.

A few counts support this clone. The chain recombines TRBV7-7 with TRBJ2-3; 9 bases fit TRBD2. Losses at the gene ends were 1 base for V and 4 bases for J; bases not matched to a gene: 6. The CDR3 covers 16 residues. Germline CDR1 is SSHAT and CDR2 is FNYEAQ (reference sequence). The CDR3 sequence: CASSLVGTSWPDTQYF. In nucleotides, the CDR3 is TGTGCCAGCAGCTTAGTAGGGACTAGCTGGCCAGATACGCAGTATTTT.

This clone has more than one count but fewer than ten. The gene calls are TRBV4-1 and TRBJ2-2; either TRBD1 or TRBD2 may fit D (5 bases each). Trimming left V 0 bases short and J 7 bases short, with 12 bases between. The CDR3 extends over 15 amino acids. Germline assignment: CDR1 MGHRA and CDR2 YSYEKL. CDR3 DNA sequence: TGCGCCAGCAGCCAAGAGGGGAGAAGGGGCGGGGAGCTGTTTTTT. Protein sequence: CASSQEGRRGGELFF.

CDR3 DNA sequence: TGTGCCTGGCACCCCGAAAACACCGGGGAGCTGTTTTTT. It specifies CAWHPENTGELFF. The chain combines TRBV30 with TRBJ2-2; no reliable D call. Germline assignment: CDR1 GTSNPN and CDR2 SVGIG (reference sequence). Trimming cost V 5 bases and J 2 bases, with 9 bases left between them. The CDR3 is made up of 13 amino acids.

The CDR3 sequence: CASSLDTIAQDTQYF. CDR3 bases: TGTGCCAGCAGCTTAGACACCATAGCACAAGATACGCAGTATTTT. The genes are TRBV7-9 and TRBJ2-3; unclear D gene. The CDR3 has 15 amino acids. V lost 1 base, J lost 5 bases, and 13 bases lay in between. CDR1 and CDR2 from the germline V gene are SEHNR and FQNEAQ (reference sequence).

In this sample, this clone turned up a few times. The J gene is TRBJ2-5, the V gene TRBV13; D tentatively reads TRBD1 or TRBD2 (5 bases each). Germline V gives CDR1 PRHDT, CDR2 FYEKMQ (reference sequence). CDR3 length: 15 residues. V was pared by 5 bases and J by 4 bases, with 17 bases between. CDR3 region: CASSPRDRVRETQYF. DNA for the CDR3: TGTGCCAGCAGCCCCAGGGACCGGGTAAGAGAGACCCAGTACTTC.

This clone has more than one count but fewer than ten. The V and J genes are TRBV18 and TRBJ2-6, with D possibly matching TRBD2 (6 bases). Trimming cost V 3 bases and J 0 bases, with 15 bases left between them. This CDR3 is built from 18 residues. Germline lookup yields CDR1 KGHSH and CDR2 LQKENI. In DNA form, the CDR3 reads TGTGCCAGCTCACCCCAGACGCGGGGCAGCTCTGGGGCCAACGTCCTGACTTTC. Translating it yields CASSPQTRGSSGANVLTF.

The CDR3 bases are TGCGCCAGCACCCGAGGTAGGGGTAGCGGGAGGGAGGAGACCCAGTACTTC. Protein sequence: CASTRGRGSGREETQYF. The chain combines TRBV4-1 with TRBJ2-5; TRBD2 aligns across 11 bases. This CDR3 is built from 17 residues. V dropped 7 bases and J dropped 5; count of bases not matched to a gene: 15. Germline lookup yields CDR1 MGHRA and CDR2 YSYEKL.

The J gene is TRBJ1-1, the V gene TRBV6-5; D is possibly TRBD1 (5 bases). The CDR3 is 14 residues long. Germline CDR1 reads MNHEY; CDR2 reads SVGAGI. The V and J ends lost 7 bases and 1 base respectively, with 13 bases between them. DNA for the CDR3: TGTGCCAGCATTAACGCAGGGAAGAACACTGAAGCTTTCTTT. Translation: CASINAGKNTEAFF.

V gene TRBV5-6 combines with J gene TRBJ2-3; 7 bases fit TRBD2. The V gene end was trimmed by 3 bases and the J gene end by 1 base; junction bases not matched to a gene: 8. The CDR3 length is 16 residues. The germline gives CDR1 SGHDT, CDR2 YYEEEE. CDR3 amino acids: CASSSPRERRTDTQYF. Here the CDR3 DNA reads TGTGCCAGCAGCTCCCCGCGGGAGAGACGCACAGATACGCAGTATTTT. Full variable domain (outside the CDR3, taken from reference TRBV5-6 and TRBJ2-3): DAGVTQSPTHLIKTRGQQVTLRCSPKSGHDTVSWYQQALGQGPQFIFQYYEEEERQRGNFPDRFSGHQFPNYSSELNVNALLLGDSALYLCASSSPRERRTDTQYFGPGTRLTVL.

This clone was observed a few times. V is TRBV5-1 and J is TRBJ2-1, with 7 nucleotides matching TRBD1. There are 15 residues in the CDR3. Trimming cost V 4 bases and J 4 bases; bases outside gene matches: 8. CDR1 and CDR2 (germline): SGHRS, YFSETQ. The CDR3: CASSRAGTEYNEQFF. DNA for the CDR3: TGCGCCAGCAGCAGAGCCGGGACAGAGTACAATGAGCAGTTCTTC.

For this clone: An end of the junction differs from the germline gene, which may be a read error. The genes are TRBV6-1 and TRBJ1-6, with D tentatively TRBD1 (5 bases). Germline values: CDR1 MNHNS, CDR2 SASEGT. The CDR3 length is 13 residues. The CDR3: CAISESGPAPLHF. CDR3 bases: TGTGCCATCAGTGAGTCGGGACCCGCTCCCCTCCACTTT.

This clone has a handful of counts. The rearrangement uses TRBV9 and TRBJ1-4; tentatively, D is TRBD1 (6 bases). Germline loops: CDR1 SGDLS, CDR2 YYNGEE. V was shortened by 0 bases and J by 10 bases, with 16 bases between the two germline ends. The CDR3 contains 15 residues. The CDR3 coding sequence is TGTGCCAGCAGCGTAGTACCAGGGGATGGAGTAAAACTGTTTTTT. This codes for CASSVVPGDGVKLFF.

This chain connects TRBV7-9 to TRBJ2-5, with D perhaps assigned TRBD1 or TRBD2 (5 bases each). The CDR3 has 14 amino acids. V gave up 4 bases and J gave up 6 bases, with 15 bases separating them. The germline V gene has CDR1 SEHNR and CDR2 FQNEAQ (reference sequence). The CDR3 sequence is CASSSDPGAQTQYF. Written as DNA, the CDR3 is TGTGCCAGCAGCTCGGACCCCGGGGCGCAGACCCAGTACTTC.

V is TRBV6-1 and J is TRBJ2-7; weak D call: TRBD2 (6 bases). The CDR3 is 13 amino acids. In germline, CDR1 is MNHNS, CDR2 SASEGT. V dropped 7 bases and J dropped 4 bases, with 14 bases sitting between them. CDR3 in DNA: TGTGCCAGCAAGGAGGGGACCGAATACGAGCAGTACGTC. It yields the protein CASKEGTEYEQYV.

The CDR3 is CASSSSSGDWEDTQYF. The CDR3 DNA follows: TGTGCCAGCAGCTCGTCTAGCGGGGACTGGGAAGATACGCAGTATTTT. The rearrangement joins TRBV11-3 to TRBJ2-3, with 9 bases that match TRBD2. Germline CDR1 is SGHNT and CDR2 is YENEEA. CDR3 length: 16 residues. Losses at the gene ends were 4 bases for V and 5 bases for J; bases not matched to a gene: 10.

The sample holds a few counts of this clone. The CDR3 nucleotides are TGTGCCAGTAGTCCCGACAGGTATAGCAATCAGCCCCAGCATTTT. As protein: CASSPDRYSNQPQHF. The chain uses TRBV19 and TRBJ1-5; possible D gene TRBD1, 6 bases. V lost 5 bases, J lost 0 bases, and 11 bases lay in between. CDR3 size: 15 residues. CDR1 and CDR2 from the germline V gene are LNHDA and SQIVND (reference sequence).

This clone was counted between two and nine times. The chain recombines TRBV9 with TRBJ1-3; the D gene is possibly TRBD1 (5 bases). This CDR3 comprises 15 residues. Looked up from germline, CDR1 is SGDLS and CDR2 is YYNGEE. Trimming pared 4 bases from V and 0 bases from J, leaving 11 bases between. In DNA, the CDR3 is TGTGCCAGCAGCCTCAGGGACGGCTCTGGAAACACCATATATTTT. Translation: CASSLRDGSGNTIYF.

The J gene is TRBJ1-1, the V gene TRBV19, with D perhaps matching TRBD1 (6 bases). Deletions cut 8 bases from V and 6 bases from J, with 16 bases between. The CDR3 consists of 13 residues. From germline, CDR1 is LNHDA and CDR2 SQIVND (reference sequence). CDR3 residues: CASVSTGQSEAFF. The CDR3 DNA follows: TGTGCCAGTGTCTCGACTGGACAGTCTGAAGCTTTCTTT.

Here the CDR3 reads CASSLALGRGRAGNEQFF. For the CDR3, the DNA is TGTGCCAGCAGCTTAGCCCTAGGGAGGGGGCGAGCTGGCAATGAGCAGTTCTTC. The rearrangement links TRBV7-9 to TRBJ2-1; D tentatively fits TRBD1 or TRBD2 (7 bases each). The V end was cut by 0 bases, the J end by 6 bases, with 21 bases between. The CDR3 runs 18 residues. Germline CDR1 SEHNR, CDR2 FQNEAQ (reference sequence). The variable domain in full, completed from reference TRBV7-9 and TRBJ2-1, reads DTGVSQNPRHKITKRGQNVTFRCDPISEHNRLYWYRQTLGQGPEFLTYFQNEAQLEKSRLLSDRFSAERPKGSFSTLEIQRTEQGDSAMYLCASSLALGRGRAGNEQFFGPGTRLTVL.

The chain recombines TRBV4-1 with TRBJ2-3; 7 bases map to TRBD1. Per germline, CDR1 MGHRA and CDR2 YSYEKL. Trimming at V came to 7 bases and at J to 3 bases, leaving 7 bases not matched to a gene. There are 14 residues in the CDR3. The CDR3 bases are TGCGCCAGCATGAGACAGGGTGGAACAGATACGCAGTATTTT. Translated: CASMRQGGTDTQYF.